These 29 T cell receptor beta chains were all obtained from the same sample, sequenced in a study of chemoradiotherapy in HPV16-positive cancers (dated by TCRdb to 2022 to 2024). The receptor library was made with the immunoSEQ multiplex PCR assay. As stored in TCRdb, this immuneACCESS dataset retains in-frame rearrangements with V and J assigned. A fraction of the clones does not appear; measured against another copy, unresolved V genes explain less than half of the discrepancy, and the remainder lacks a known reason. For this sample the table gives some 14,000 clones, of which approximately 72% were detected only once. The ten largest clones capture roughly 10% of the sample. The biological material was taken from a patient who underwent chemoradiotherapy. The receptor source for this set is a human donor with HPV-associated anogenital cancer.

The V and J genes are TRBV11-3 and TRBJ1-1, with TRBD1 as a possible D gene (5 bases). The V end was cut by 3 bases, the J end by 4 bases, with 9 bases between. The CDR3 contains 13 residues. CDR1 is SGHNT, CDR2 YENEEA, per germline. The CDR3: CASSFGGGTEAFF. As DNA, the CDR3 is TGTGCCAGCAGCTTTGGGGGTGGCACTGAAGCTTTCTTT.

The table lists this clone with a few counts. V is TRBV25-1 and J is TRBJ1-1; D perhaps matches TRBD1 (6 bases). The germline V gene has CDR1 MGHDK and CDR2 SYGVNS. The CDR3 extends over 16 amino acids. The ends were cut back, 1 base at V and 0 bases at J, with 12 bases in the middle. In nucleotides, the CDR3 is TGTGCCAGCAGTGAATCGGAGAGGGGGATGAACACTGAAGCTTTCTTT. This codes for CASSESERGMNTEAFF.

The chain has TRBV11-2 and TRBJ2-1; a possible D gene is TRBD2 (5 bases). The CDR3 is 12 residues long. The germline V gene has CDR1 SGHAT and CDR2 FQNNGV. V lost 10 bases and J lost 5, with 12 bases in between. CDR3 loop: CATLEGHNEQFF. The CDR3 DNA sequence: TGTGCCACCCTTGAGGGCCACAATGAGCAGTTCTTC.

V usage is TRBV13 and J usage is TRBJ2-1; TRBD1 aligns across 7 bases. CDR3 length: 13 amino acids. Germline CDR1 reads PRHDT; CDR2 reads FYEKMQ (reference sequence). J gave up 5 bases and V 5 bases, and 3 bases lay outside the gene matches. This CDR3 reads CASSLQGHNEQFF. CDR3 sequence (DNA): TGTGCCAGCAGCCTACAGGGGCACAATGAGCAGTTCTTC.

The chain joins TRBV7-3 to TRBJ2-7; D remains ambiguous. The V gene lost 3 bases and the J gene lost 3 bases, with 12 bases spanning the gap. Germline V lookup: CDR1 SGHTA, CDR2 FQGTGA. This CDR3 is built from 14 residues. DNA of the CDR3: TGTGCCAGCAGCTTCCATTCGGACGGCTACGAGCAGTACTTC. It translates to CASSFHSDGYEQYF.

For the CDR3, the DNA is TGTGCCATCAGTGAGTCGGGACTAGGGCTGCTCTACGAGCAGTACTTC. As protein: CAISESGLGLLYEQYF. The chain is built from TRBV10-3 and TRBJ2-7; TRBD2 matches at 8 bases. With 0 bases clipped from V and 3 bases from J, the junction kept 7 bases outside the gene matches. This CDR3 contains 16 residues. Germline V gene data show CDR1 as ENHRY and CDR2 as SYGVKD.

The chain links TRBV28 to TRBJ1-1, with a possible D match to TRBD1 (5 bases). CDR1 and CDR2 (germline): MDHEN, SYDVKM. CDR3 size: 15 residues. Trimming left V 5 bases short and J 4 bases short, with 17 bases between. CDR3 in DNA: TGTGCCAGCAGTCCCAGTCCCCCCGGGGGCACTGAAGCTTTCTTT. Its protein product is CASSPSPPGGTEAFF.

The chain combines TRBV27 with TRBJ2-7; D is tentatively TRBD1 or TRBD2 (5 bases each). The CDR3 covers 17 residues. The ends were cut back, 5 bases at V and 7 bases at J, with 27 bases in the middle. From germline, CDR1 is MNHEY and CDR2 SMNVEV (reference sequence). Here the CDR3 reads CASSNPPLGTRWREQYF. CDR3 nucleotides: TGTGCCAGCAGTAACCCTCCTTTGGGGACGCGGTGGCGGGAGCAGTACTTC.

The rearrangement links TRBV19 to TRBJ1-1; a possible D gene is TRBD1 (6 bases). Trimming took 4 bases from V and 1 from J, leaving 16 bases between them. From germline, CDR1 is LNHDA and CDR2 SQIVND (reference sequence). The CDR3 runs 16 residues. The CDR3 sequence is CASSKGATGKNTEAFF. As DNA, the CDR3 is TGTGCCAGTAGTAAGGGAGCCACAGGGAAGAACACTGAAGCTTTCTTT.

This sequence joins TRBV7-9 and TRBJ1-1; D is possibly TRBD1 (6 bases). CDR1 is SEHNR and CDR2 is FQNEAQ in the germline V gene (reference sequence). Between the trimmed V and J ends, which lost 3 bases and 1 base, there was a span of 12 bases. This CDR3 is built from 15 residues. The CDR3: CASSLRSGANTEAFF. CDR3 DNA: TGTGCCAGCAGCTTGAGGTCGGGGGCGAACACTGAAGCTTTCTTT.

The V gene is TRBV11-2, the J gene TRBJ1-1; D may be TRBD1 (6 bases). The CDR3 extends over 14 amino acids. The germline V gene has CDR1 SGHAT and CDR2 FQNNGV. The ends were cut back, 0 bases at V and 4 bases at J, with 9 bases in the middle. CDR3 nucleotide sequence: TGTGCCAGCAGCTTAGATACAGGGCTCACTGAAGCTTTCTTT. Protein product: CASSLDTGLTEAFF. Filled out from reference TRBV11-2 and TRBJ1-1, the complete variable domain reads EAGVAQSPRYKIIEKRQSVAFWCNPISGHATLYWYQQILGQGPKLLIQFQNNGVVDDSQLPKDRFSAERLKGVDSTLKIQPAKLEDSAVYLCASSLDTGLTEAFFGQGTRLTVV.

J is TRBJ2-5 and V is TRBV7-6; TRBD2 matches at 10 bases. CDR3 size: 16 residues. Germline assignment: CDR1 SGHVS and CDR2 FNYEAQ. Trimming removed 4 bases from V and 5 bases from J; junction bases left unmatched: 10. The DNA of the CDR3 is TGTGCCAGCAGCTCAGCGGGTAGCGGGAGGAAGGAGACCCAGTACTTC. Its protein is CASSSAGSGRKETQYF.

This chain uses TRBV7-2 with TRBJ2-1; 12 positions agree with TRBD1. CDR3 size: 15 residues. Germline CDR1 reads SGHTA; CDR2 reads FQGNSA. Germline trimming cut 1 base from V and 6 bases from J; bases unmatched to any gene: 1. CDR3 sequence: CASSLVGQGANEQFF. As DNA, the CDR3 is TGTGCCAGCAGCTTAGTGGGACAGGGGGCCAATGAGCAGTTCTTC.

The rearrangement links TRBV6-5 to TRBJ1-6, with 8 nucleotides matching TRBD1. The CDR3 runs to 15 residues. Germline values: CDR1 MNHEY, CDR2 SVGAGI. V lost 0 bases and J lost 7; bases outside the gene matches: 2. The CDR3 DNA is TGTGCCAGCAGTTACTCCCGGGACAGGAATTCACCCCTCCACTTT. It codes for CASSYSRDRNSPLHF.

This chain joins TRBV7-9 and TRBJ2-4, with D unclear. The length of the CDR3 is 14 residues. V lost 6 bases to trimming and J lost 0 bases, with 9 bases between them. Germline lookup yields CDR1 SEHNR and CDR2 FQNEAQ (reference sequence). The CDR3, as DNA: TGTGCCAGCAGGAACAGCTTAGCCAAAAACATTCAGTACTTC. Amino acid sequence: CASRNSLAKNIQYF.

The chain uses TRBV5-4 and TRBJ2-1; the match to TRBD2 covers 13 bases. Germline CDR1 reads SGHNT; CDR2 reads YYREEE (reference sequence). This CDR3 region has 16 residues. V was clipped by 2 bases and J by 10 bases; unmatched bases: 9. The CDR3 reads CASSLIILAGGGEQFF. Written as DNA, the CDR3 is TGTGCCAGCAGCTTAATTATACTAGCGGGAGGGGGGGAGCAGTTCTTC. Full variable domain (rest looked up from reference TRBV5-4 and TRBJ2-1): ETGVTQSPTHLIKTRGQQVTLRCSSQSGHNTVSWYQQALGQGPQFIFQYYREEENGRGNFPPRFSGLQFPNYSSELNVNALELDDSALYLCASSLIILAGGGEQFFGPGTRLTVL.

The rearrangement links TRBV12-5 to TRBJ1-1, with 11 positions matching TRBD1. In germline, CDR1 is LGHNT, CDR2 FRNRAP. After removal of 5 bases from V and 7 bases from J, the junction contained 12 bases not matched to a gene. CDR3 size: 16 residues. CDR3 in amino acids: CASGPLGQGAYVEAFF. The CDR3 DNA reads as TGTGCTAGTGGTCCCTTAGGACAGGGGGCGTATGTTGAAGCTTTCTTT.

This chain links TRBV6-5 with TRBJ1-2, with 7 bases lining up with TRBD1. Germline V gene sequence: CDR1 MNHEY, CDR2 SVGAGI. The CDR3 runs to 16 residues. Trimming cost V 4 bases and J 4 bases; bases outside gene matches: 12. This CDR3 is CASSSGGAGTAYGYTF. The CDR3 coding sequence is TGTGCCAGCAGTTCTGGGGGGGCCGGGACAGCCTATGGCTACACCTTC.

The V and J genes are TRBV6-1 and TRBJ2-7, with D possibly being TRBD1 (6 bases). The CDR3 contains 12 residues. V lost 10 bases, J lost 3 bases, and 13 bases lay in between. Germline V gene data show CDR1 as MNHNS and CDR2 as SASEGT. For the CDR3, the DNA is TGTGCCACCCAGGGGAATCGCTACGAGCAGTACTTC. Translated, it gives CATQGNRYEQYF.

In nucleotides, the CDR3 is TGCAGCGTTGCCCCGACAGGTGGAAGCTCTGGAAACACCATATATTTT. Protein sequence: CSVAPTGGSSGNTIYF. The chain links TRBV29-1 to TRBJ1-3, with a weak D call TRBD1 (6 bases). In germline, CDR1 is SQVTM, CDR2 ANQGSEA. CDR3 length: 16 residues. V was cut by 4 bases and J by 0 bases, with 16 bases left in between.

This clone was counted a few times. The genes are TRBV5-1 and TRBJ2-7, with D uncertain. Germline lookup yields CDR1 SGHRS and CDR2 YFSETQ. The CDR3 is 12 amino acids. Between the trimmed V and J ends, which lost 4 bases and 2 bases, there was a span of 7 bases. The CDR3 DNA is TGCGCCAGCAGCGAACAAGCCTACGAGCAGTACTTC. This sequence encodes CASSEQAYEQYF.

The chain uses TRBV11-2 and TRBJ2-7; D gene unclear. The V end lost 1 base, the J end lost 3 bases, and 13 bases lay between the germline ends. CDR3 size: 15 residues. From germline, CDR1 is SGHAT and CDR2 FQNNGV. CDR3 nucleotide sequence: TGTGCCAGCAGCTTAGTCGGCTTCTCCCTCTACGAGCAGTACTTC. Translated, it gives CASSLVGFSLYEQYF.

CDR3 in amino acids: CASSPPPGVHYEQYF. The CDR3 DNA is TGTGCCAGCAGTCCCCCTCCGGGTGTACACTACGAGCAGTACTTC. The chain has TRBV27 and TRBJ2-7, with unresolved D. V lost 5 bases to trimming and J lost 3 bases, with 17 bases between them. Germline V CDR1 and CDR2: MNHEY, SMNVEV (reference sequence). This CDR3 has 15 residues.

The chain employs TRBV7-9 and TRBJ2-1; D gene uncertain. Germline CDR1 and CDR2: SEHNR and FQNEAQ (reference sequence). Trimming removed 1 base from V and 5 bases from J, with 9 bases in between. The CDR3 loop spans 14 amino acids. CDR3 sequence (DNA): TGTGCCAGCAGCTTAGGGCTCGGTCACAATGAGCAGTTCTTC. Protein: CASSLGLGHNEQFF.

The V and J genes are TRBV28 and TRBJ2-7; D gene ambiguous. V was trimmed by 4 bases and J by 2 bases, leaving 15 bases between them. This CDR3 is built from 15 residues. Germline-derived CDR1 and CDR2 are MDHEN and SYDVKM. CDR3 nucleotides: TGTGCCAGCAGTTCCATCCAACTGCGTACCTACGAGCAGTACTTC. It specifies CASSSIQLRTYEQYF.

The chain recombines TRBV19 with TRBJ2-1; the match to TRBD2 covers 12 bases. Germline CDR1 is LNHDA and CDR2 is SQIVND (reference sequence). The length of the CDR3 is 20 residues. J lost 6 bases, V lost 4 bases, and 19 bases had no gene match. The CDR3 spells CASSSGEASGRGGVGNEQFF. CDR3 DNA: TGTGCCAGTAGTAGTGGGGAGGCTAGCGGGAGGGGAGGGGTTGGCAATGAGCAGTTCTTC. Full variable domain (rest looked up from reference TRBV19 and TRBJ2-1): DGGITQSPKYLFRKEGQNVTLSCEQNLNHDAMYWYRQDPGQGLRLIYYSQIVNDFQKGDIAEGYSVSREKKESFPLTVTSAQKNPTAFYLCASSSGEASGRGGVGNEQFFGPGTRLTVL.

J is TRBJ2-1 and V is TRBV7-3, with D perhaps matching TRBD2 (6 bases). The CDR3 has 15 amino acids. V gave up 4 bases and J gave up 5 bases, with 15 bases separating them. Germline CDR1 is SGHTA and CDR2 is FQGTGA. DNA for the CDR3: TGTGCCAGCAGCTGGTCGCGGGAAGGGGACAATGAGCAGTTCTTC. Translated: CASSWSREGDNEQFF.

V and J are TRBV19 and TRBJ1-4; 8 nucleotides align to TRBD1. The CDR3 length is 17 residues. Germline loops: CDR1 LNHDA, CDR2 SQIVND (reference sequence). Trimming cost V 4 bases and J 4 bases; bases outside gene matches: 11. CDR3 in amino acids: CASSTAGGSPLNEKLFF. The CDR3 region has the DNA TGTGCCAGTAGTACCGCAGGGGGCTCCCCACTTAATGAAAAACTGTTTTTT.

The chain couples TRBV2 to TRBJ2-5; 7 bases are a match to TRBD1. V lost 7 bases, J lost 2 bases, and 10 bases stayed unmatched. The V gene's germline CDR1 is SNHLY and CDR2 FYNNEI. The length of the CDR3 is 15 residues. The CDR3 nucleotides are TGTGCCAGCACCGCTCTTCCGGGACAGCAAGAGACCCAGTACTTC. Translated: CASTALPGQQETQYF.